The rows below give T cell receptor beta chains drawn from one sample of a study of cytomegalovirus exposure and HLA in healthy donors. Some clones are missing from TCRdb's copy, which holds only in-frame ones; the method was immunoSEQ multiplex PCR. Of about 180,000 clones in the sample, about 80% are singletons; the top ten hold 1.5% to 2%. Sequenced input: PBMCs. All receptors derive from a woman aged 25-40 years in good health and CMV-seronegative. Each CDR3 is given with its conserved first and last residue. D genes are given only for firm matches.

v_call cdr3_length d_call cdr3_aa
TRBV6-5 15 TRBD2 CASSLAGELTDTQYF
TRBV27 15 TRBD1 CASSVHRGLNYGYTF
TRBV14 11 NA CASSSGYEQYF
TRBV11-1 17 NA CASSLRERIGAGNTIYF
TRBV10-3 14 TRBD2 CAISRGGDDGELFF
TRBV10-2 15 TRBD1 CASGGQTGGIDTQYF
TRBV5-6 15 TRBD1 CASSHLQGNTDTQYF
TRBV11-1 16 TRBD2 CASSLLAGGLQETQYF
TRBV11-2 16 NA CASSFSGSRGSYEQYF
TRBV6-1 13 TRBD1 CAVQTGSGNTIYF
TRBV7-8 17 NA CASSLHPFGKNTGELFF
TRBV7-9 12 NA CASSLDVGGAFF
TRBV9 13 TRBD2 CASSRGGTDTQYF
TRBV6-5 13 NA CASSYEYNQPQHF
TRBV29-1 15 NA CSVEGSVGASTEAFF
TRBV2 17 NA CASSDDDLQAHQETQYF
TRBV6-5 15 NA CASVGGSSYNSPLHF
TRBV23-1 17 TRBD1 CASSQRGTGQTSREQYF
TRBV5-4 15 NA CASSLGGGRGETQYF
TRBV5-1 16 NA CASTHLGTPNTGELFF
TRBV13 15 NA CASRWKGTYNSPLHF
TRBV29-1 12 NA CSVEALSRGYTF
TRBV5-8 14 NA CASSWGGQRETQYF
TRBV2 14 TRBD2 CASSGGLAWETQYF
TRBV2 15 NA CASSEIQGGADTQYF
TRBV4-3 17 TRBD1 CASSRRGKGQGATEAFF
TRBV30 15 TRBD1 CAWSLADRANYEQYF
TRBV5-1 19 TRBD2 CASSFPSRGTSVDQETQYF
TRBV19 17 TRBD1 CASSIGLPGQGNTEAFF
TRBV27 12 NA CASRGSNQPQHF
TRBV4-1 17 TRBD1 CASSQVSWTGSSYEQYF
TRBV10-2 15 TRBD1 CASSDGGQGTDTQYF
TRBV7-9 13 NA CASSLYSAYEQYF
TRBV6-5 14 NA CASSYREGLNGYTF
TRBV5-1 15 NA CASSLAVGGNYGYTF
TRBV5-4 15 TRBD1 CASSIRTGTGYGYTF
TRBV6-1 15 TRBD1 CASSGGQGRGYEQYF
TRBV7-2 13 NA CASSSIRGTEAFF
TRBV7-7 17 TRBD1 CASSPGVGQGARETQYF
TRBV5-1 13 NA CASRPQGQETQYF
TRBV30 15 NA CAWSAGGSLNTEAFF
TRBV5-4 16 TRBD1 CASSLWSGTGNYGYTF